Each of the 11 T cell receptor beta chains below was sequenced from the same sample in a study of ipilimumab plus nivolumab after autologous stem cell transplantation. Sequencing was performed with immunoSEQ multiplex PCR; in TCRdb, only in-frame clones are kept and a portion is missing. The sample has 9,500 to 15,000 clones, about 70% seen once. Source: PBMCs, taken in a trial of ipilimumab plus nivolumab as post-transplant consolidation. These receptors originate from a male donor with diffuse large B-cell lymphoma.

V and J are TRBV5-1 and TRBJ2-3, with 9 bases aligning to TRBD2. V was pared by 2 bases and J by 3 bases, with 7 bases of the junction left unmatched. This CDR3 is built from 16 residues. Looked up from germline, CDR1 is SGHRS and CDR2 is YFSETQ. CDR3 in DNA: TGCGCCAGCAGCTTTGCTGCGGGGGGGCCAACAGATACGCAGTATTTT. As protein: CASSFAAGGPTDTQYF.

In this sample, this clone turned up a few times. J is TRBJ1-1 and V is TRBV30; D remains unclear. V dropped 4 bases and J dropped 1 base, with 7 bases sitting between them. The germline gives CDR1 GTSNPN, CDR2 SVGIG (reference sequence). CDR3 length: 12 residues. CDR3: CAWNIGNTEAFF. In DNA form, the CDR3 reads TGTGCCTGGAATATAGGGAACACTGAAGCTTTCTTT.

The chain joins TRBV5-1 to TRBJ2-4; D remains ambiguous. The CDR3 is 16 amino acids. Germline V gene data show CDR1 as SGHRS and CDR2 as YFSETQ. V lost 2 bases and J 0 bases, leaving 12 bases between the germline ends. The CDR3 spells CASSFQGLLAKNIQYF. The CDR3 bases are TGCGCCAGCAGCTTCCAAGGTTTGCTAGCCAAAAACATTCAGTACTTC.

This clone has only a few counts. The rearrangement links TRBV15 to TRBJ2-5; maybe TRBD1 (6 bases). CDR1 is LNHNV and CDR2 is YYDKDF in the germline V gene (reference sequence). The CDR3 spans 14 residues. Trimming pared 0 bases from V and 3 bases from J, leaving 8 bases between. CDR3 residues: CATSRDSGEETQYF. The CDR3 DNA follows: TGTGCCACCAGCAGAGATTCAGGGGAAGAGACCCAGTACTTC.

The sample holds one count of this clone. The chain has TRBV29-1 and TRBJ1-2; D gene uncertain. CDR1 is SQVTM and CDR2 is ANQGSEA in the germline V gene. The CDR3 totals 12 residues. V lost 0 bases, J lost 3 bases, and 5 bases lay in between. The CDR3 reads CSVEDSHYGYTF. CDR3 coding DNA: TGCAGCGTTGAAGACAGCCACTATGGCTACACCTTC.

The chain joins TRBV11-3 to TRBJ2-7, with D possibly being TRBD1 (5 bases). With 0 bases removed from V and 5 bases from J, the gap between germline ends came to 17 bases. The CDR3 is 16 residues long. The germline CDR1 and CDR2 sequences are SGHNT and YENEEA. CDR3 DNA sequence: TGTGCCAGCAGCTTAGATCCGTTTGTGGGGCTGGACGAGCAGTACTTC. Translated: CASSLDPFVGLDEQYF.

The V gene is TRBV21-1, the J gene TRBJ1-5. TRBV21-1 is listed as a pseudogene. The CDR3 length is 17 residues. CDR3 residues: CASSRVIATLAPSAPAF. Written as DNA, the CDR3 is TGTGCCAGCAGTCGGGTAATAGCTACATTGGCACCATCAGCCCCAGCATTT.

Note on this clone: A much bigger clone sits one base away, suggesting this may be a read error. The V gene is TRBV7-9, the J gene TRBJ1-1, with unresolved D. Per germline, CDR1 SEHNR and CDR2 FQNEAQ (reference sequence). V was shortened by 3 bases and J by 0 bases, with 2 bases between the two germline ends. The CDR3 runs to 12 residues. The DNA for the CDR3 is TGTGCCAGCAGCTTGATGAACACTGAAGCTTTCTTT. It codes for CASSLMNTEAFF. The full variable domain, with the rest looked up from reference TRBV7-9 and TRBJ1-1, is DTGVSQNPRHKITKRGQNVTFRCDPISEHNRLYWYRQTLGQGPEFLTYFQNEAQLEKSRLLSDRFSAERPKGSFSTLEIQRTEQGDSAMYLCASSLMNTEAFFGQGTRLTVV.

The chain joins TRBV10-1 to TRBJ1-6, with unresolved D. CDR1 and CDR2 from the germline V gene are WNHNN and SYGVQD (reference sequence). This CDR3 spans 13 amino acids. V was pared by 3 bases and J by 7 bases, with 7 bases between. CDR3 protein: CASSEILNSPLHF. Here the CDR3 DNA reads TGCGCCAGCAGTGAAATACTGAATTCACCCCTCCACTTT.

The CDR3 sequence is CASSYRGMGANYGYTF. The CDR3 coding sequence is TGTGCCAGCAGTTACAGGGGGATGGGAGCTAACTATGGCTACACCTTC. The J gene is TRBJ1-2, the V gene TRBV6-5, with D maybe TRBD1 (6 bases). Germline V gene sequence: CDR1 MNHEY, CDR2 SVGAGI. The CDR3 consists of 16 residues. V lost 2 bases and J 0 bases, leaving 13 bases between the germline ends.

This clone has a handful of counts. The V gene is TRBV6-5, the J gene TRBJ1-2, with a possible D match to TRBD1 (6 bases). V was clipped by 5 bases and J by 2 bases, with 15 bases between them. The CDR3 totals 15 residues. Germline CDR1 reads MNHEY; CDR2 reads SVGAGI. The CDR3 loop reads CASSNSSTGNYGYTF. In DNA form, the CDR3 reads TGTGCCAGCAGTAATTCCTCGACAGGAAACTATGGCTACACCTTC.